The rows below give T cell receptor beta chains drawn from one sample of a study of T cell repertoires in cytomegalovirus infection. Via MiXCR, TCRdb re-called the reads, giving one row per CDR3 protein. Of about 240,000 distinct CDR3 sequences in the sample, roughly 12% were seen once. The sample comprised PBMCs. Every receptor here comes from a human donor in good health (CMV status not recorded). Some clones in this sample may be carry-over from other donors' samples. CDR3s include the opening cysteine and the closing phenylalanine or tryptophan.

J	V	CDR3
TRBJ2-1	TRBV7-2	CATARNSGREGEQFF
TRBJ2-2	TRBV12-3/TRBV12-4	CASSFRPPAGELFF
TRBJ1-1	TRBV5-4	CASSPGQGYTEAFF
TRBJ1-6	TRBV12-3/TRBV12-4	CASSSPDISRGTLHF
TRBJ1-6	TRBV11-2	CASSSDRDSYNSPLHF
TRBJ2-3	TRBV5-6	CASSEQGYTQYF
TRBJ1-2	TRBV29-1	CSVRTGNYGYTF
TRBJ1-2	TRBV7-6	CASSLVARGQGGYTF
TRBJ2-5	TRBV12-3/TRBV12-4	CASSLNRLAGGPIKSQETQYF
TRBJ2-2	TRBV7-3	CASSLSRSRAGELFF
TRBJ2-2	TRBV6-5	CASSSTGVPGELFF
TRBJ2-5	TRBV4-3	CASSQEAGGPETQYF
TRBJ1-2	TRBV19	CASILAARGNYGYTF
TRBJ2-1	TRBV4-2	CASSQVRGREQFF
TRBJ1-2	TRBV6-1	CASSYGGPSPGYTF
TRBJ2-7	TRBV7-8	CASSLDPRQGSTHEQYF
TRBJ2-1	TRBV7-2	CASSLSTSGTGSYNEQFF
TRBJ2-7	TRBV12-3/TRBV12-4	CASNIGDGYEQYF
TRBJ2-2	TRBV6-1	CASSSDRDTGELFF
TRBJ2-7	TRBV29-1	CSASGADGQYF
TRBJ1-5	TRBV7-2	CASSLGPGGRNQPQHF
TRBJ2-2	TRBV29-1	CSADRAGGELFF
TRBJ2-3	TRBV5-1	CASSLEGQGPTRGTQYF
TRBJ1-5	TRBV19	CASSSQGGNQPQHF
TRBJ2-3	TRBV6-6	CASRWMGGRTDTQYF
TRBJ1-2	TRBV29-1	CSVSTGTTNYGYTF
TRBJ2-7	TRBV7-2	CASTAGARGSSEQYF
TRBJ1-2	TRBV28	CASRHGTDDNYGYTF
TRBJ2-3	TRBV5-1	CASSLEASPSTDTQYF
TRBJ2-7	TRBV2	CASSRRTGGDEQYF
TRBJ1-5	TRBV28	CASSLLGQTYSNQPQHF
TRBJ1-4	TRBV4-3	CASSQEAGTGNEKLFF
TRBJ1-1	TRBV29-1	CSGGRMNTEAFF
TRBJ2-2	TRBV2	CASGGARGTGELFF
TRBJ2-1	TRBV20-1	CSVDTWNEQFF
TRBJ2-7	TRBV7-2	CASSLAGALMYEQYF
TRBJ1-2	TRBV6-5	CASSYSRDRVYGYTF
TRBJ2-5	TRBV20-1	CSAFIAGVPETQYF
TRBJ1-1	TRBV19	CASSRGGIVTLEAFF
TRBJ2-7	TRBV3-1	CASSPRQRGYEQYF
TRBJ2-5	TRBV28	CASSGLAGDKETQYF
TRBJ2-3	TRBV7-2	CASSVGTPTDTQYF
TRBJ2-5	TRBV7-2	CASSFNPQETQYF
TRBJ2-7	TRBV28	CASGEAGESYEQYF
TRBJ1-2	TRBV6-5	CATYQPIGREDYGYTF
TRBJ1-2	TRBV28	CASSLRGGFYGYTF
TRBJ2-7	TRBV10-3	CAISTEEVLDEQYF
TRBJ1-1	TRBV7-2	CASSLRGQPENTEAFF
TRBJ1-5	TRBV9	CASSADQGNQPQHF
TRBJ2-3	TRBV20-1	CSASDRPLSTQYF
TRBJ2-5	TRBV7-3	CASSRLGGREETQYF
TRBJ2-3	TRBV6-2/TRBV6-3	CASTPKGTSGAAQYF
TRBJ2-7	TRBV20-1	CSATPAAGGPYEQYF
TRBJ2-2	TRBV7-9	CASSLDRVNTGELFF
TRBJ1-6	TRBV20-1	CSARMGQGADNSPLHF
TRBJ2-5	TRBV2	CASSEGGKTQYF
TRBJ1-4	TRBV4-3	CASSQDQGGRKKLFF